Listed below are T cell receptor beta chains from one sample, sequenced in a study of blood T cell repertoires in COVID-19. The protocol was immunoSEQ multiplex PCR, while the TCRdb copy is restricted to in-frame clones and leaves out a portion. The table includes 330,000 or so clones, around nine tenths detected once. The sequenced sample was peripheral blood. Source of these receptors: a woman aged 60-70 years with COVID-19, enrolled during active disease. The CDR3 runs from the conserved cysteine through the conserved F or W. A D gene is named only where the DNA matches it firmly. Not all rows give a size; the values are once, few, many and, for expanded clones, a class.

d_call,j_call,v_call,clone_size,cdr3_length,cdr3_aa,cdr3_nt
TRBD1,TRBJ1-2,TRBV27,.,15,CASSSGTGGRRGYTF,TGTGCCAGCAGTTCCGGGACAGGGGGCAGGCGTGGCTACACCTTC
TRBD2,TRBJ2-2,TRBV6-5,once,14,CASKSGGALGELFF,TGTGCCAGCAAAAGCGGGGGGGCCCTCGGGGAGCTGTTTTTT
TRBD1,TRBJ1-6,TRBV5-4,.,18,CASSRDRGLGFLDSPLHF,TGTGCCAGCAGCCGCGACAGGGGGCTTGGTTTTTTGGATTCACCCCTCCACTTT
TRBD1,TRBJ2-7,TRBV19,.,15,CASSAGTGSSYEQYF,TGTGCCAGTTCTGCCGGGACAGGGTCCTCCTACGAGCAGTACTTC
.,TRBJ2-7,TRBV7-9,.,16,CASSLVFGGPNYEQYF,TGTGCCAGCAGCTTAGTTTTCGGGGGGCCAAACTACGAGCAGTACTTC
TRBD1,TRBJ1-2,TRBV15,.,14,CATDRTGGDNGYTF,TGTGCCACCGATAGGACAGGGGGCGATAATGGCTACACCTTC
.,TRBJ1-6,TRBV19,.,14,CASSMKGGNSPLHF,TGTGCCAGTAGTATGAAGGGAGGGAATTCACCCCTCCACTTT
.,TRBJ2-2,TRBV3-1/TRBV3-2,.,18,CASSRTRGAFSNTGELFF,TGTGCCAGCAGCCGGACCAGGGGCGCCTTTTCGAACACCGGGGAGCTGTTTTTT
.,TRBJ1-2,TRBV10-3,.,14,CAISADRQVGGYTF,TGTGCCATCAGTGCCGACAGGCAGGTTGGTGGCTACACCTTC
.,TRBJ1-5,TRBV7-9,.,14,CASGIQGSTQPQHF,TGTGCCAGCGGGATACAGGGATCCACCCAGCCCCAGCATTTT
TRBD2,TRBJ2-1,TRBV9,.,15,CASSVTSGGNNEQFF,TGTGCCAGCAGCGTGACTAGCGGGGGGAACAATGAGCAGTTCTTC
.,TRBJ2-5,TRBV18,.,16,CASSPPVGDGEETQYF,TGTGCCAGCTCACCACCCGTCGGTGACGGGGAAGAGACCCAGTACTTC
TRBD1,TRBJ2-2,TRBV10-1,.,17,CASRGTGGLREPGELFF,TGCGCCAGCAGGGGGACAGGGGGACTCCGAGAACCCGGGGAGCTGTTTTTT
.,TRBJ1-5,TRBV28,.,13,CASRSQGRQPQHF,TGTGCCAGCAGGTCACAGGGACGGCAGCCCCAGCATTTT
TRBD1,TRBJ2-3,TRBV6-4,few,15,CASSQTGGFTDTQYF,TGTGCCAGCAGTCAAACAGGGGGCTTCACAGATACGCAGTATTTT
.,TRBJ1-1,TRBV27,.,16,CASSTYQGRMNTEAFF,TGTGCCAGCAGTACCTACCAGGGGCGCATGAACACTGAAGCTTTCTTT
TRBD2,TRBJ2-1,TRBV24-1,once,19,CATSEMLRPGGAEYNEQFF,TGTGCCACCAGTGAAATGCTCCGACCCGGGGGGGCCGAATACAATGAGCAGTTCTTC
.,TRBJ1-1,TRBV3-1/TRBV3-2,.,14,CASSLRTRNTEAFF,TGTGCCAGCAGCCTTAGGACAAGGAACACTGAAGCTTTCTTT
.,TRBJ2-3,TRBV5-4,.,16,CASSYSNVPRRDTQYF,TGTGCCAGCAGCTACTCAAATGTGCCCAGGCGAGATACGCAGTATTTT
TRBD1,TRBJ2-7,TRBV7-2,.,16,CASSLATGVRAGEQYF,TGTGCCAGCAGCTTAGCGACAGGGGTCAGAGCGGGCGAGCAGTACTTC
.,TRBJ1-4,TRBV29-1,.,12,CSGWGQGRKLFF,TGCAGCGGCTGGGGGCAGGGAAGGAAACTGTTTTTT
.,TRBJ1-5,TRBV7-9,.,12,CASGGGNQPQHF,TGTGCCAGCGGGGGGGGGAATCAGCCCCAGCATTTT
TRBD1,TRBJ1-4,TRBV16,.,14,CASSGTGGNEKLFF,TGTGCCAGCAGCGGGACAGGGGGCAATGAAAAACTGTTTTTT
TRBD1,TRBJ2-1,TRBV24-1,.,16,CATSDLQRTGDGEQFF,TGTGCCACCAGTGATTTGCAGCGGACAGGGGACGGCGAGCAGTTCTTC
TRBD2,TRBJ2-7,TRBV2,once,18,CASSEALRGGRSYHEQYF,TGTGCCAGCAGTGAAGCGCTTCGCGGGGGGCGAAGTTACCACGAGCAGTACTTC
.,TRBJ1-5,TRBV29-1,.,13,CSVVLNSNQPQHF,TGCAGCGTTGTACTGAACAGCAATCAGCCCCAGCATTTT
.,TRBJ1-6,TRBV28,.,14,CASSLRAYNSPLHF,TGTGCCAGCAGTTTAAGAGCCTATAATTCACCCCTCCACTTT
.,TRBJ1-1,TRBV15,.,14,CATSPQGLYTEAFF,TGTGCCACCAGCCCGCAGGGTTTATACACTGAAGCTTTCTTT
.,TRBJ1-1,TRBV5-1,.,14,CASSYSSDNTEAFF,TGCGCCAGCAGCTACTCGTCCGATAACACTGAAGCTTTCTTT